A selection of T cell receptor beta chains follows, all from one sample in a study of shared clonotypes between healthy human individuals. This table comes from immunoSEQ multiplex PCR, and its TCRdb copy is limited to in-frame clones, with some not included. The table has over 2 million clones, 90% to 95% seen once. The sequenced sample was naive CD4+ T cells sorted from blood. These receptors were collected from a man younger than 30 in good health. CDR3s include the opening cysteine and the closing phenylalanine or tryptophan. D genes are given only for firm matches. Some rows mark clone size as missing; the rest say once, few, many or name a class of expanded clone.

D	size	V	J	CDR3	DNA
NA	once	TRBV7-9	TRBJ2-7	CASSLEQGSQYF	TGTGCCAGCAGCTTAGAACAGGGAAGCCAGTACTTC
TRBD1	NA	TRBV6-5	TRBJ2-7	CASSYRPGDRAEQYF	TGTGCCAGCAGTTACCGTCCCGGGGACAGGGCCGAGCAGTACTTC
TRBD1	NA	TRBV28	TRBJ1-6	CASSLYKTGVRNSPLHF	TGTGCCAGCAGTTTATACAAAACAGGGGTCCGCAATTCACCCCTCCACTTT
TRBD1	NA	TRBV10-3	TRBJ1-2	CAISPAGGDYGYTF	TGTGCCATCAGCCCTGCAGGGGGCGACTATGGCTACACCTTC
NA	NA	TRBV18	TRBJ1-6	CASSPTDLVAPLHF	TGTGCCAGCTCACCGACGGATCTAGTGGCACCCCTCCACTTT
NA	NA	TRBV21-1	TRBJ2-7	CASSLSRDRGPSYEQYF	TGTGCCAGCAGCCTGAGCCGGGACAGGGGGCCCTCCTACGAGCAGTACTTC
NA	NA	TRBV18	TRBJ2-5	CASSPRGYQETQYF	TGTGCCAGCTCACCGAGGGGGTACCAAGAGACCCAGTACTTC
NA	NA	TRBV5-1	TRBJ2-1	CASSKDSQLEQFF	TGCGCCAGCAGCAAGGACAGCCAGCTTGAGCAGTTCTTC
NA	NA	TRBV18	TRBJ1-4	CASSRDGGNEKLFF	TGTGCCAGCTCACGGGACGGAGGTAATGAAAAACTGTTTTTT
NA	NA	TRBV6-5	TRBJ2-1	CASNTFGGREQFF	TGTGCCAGCAATACATTCGGGGGGCGCGAGCAGTTCTTC
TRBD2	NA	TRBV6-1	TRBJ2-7	CASSLRAGGGYEQYF	TGTGCCAGCAGTCTCAGGGCGGGAGGAGGGTACGAGCAGTACTTC
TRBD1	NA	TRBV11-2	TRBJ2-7	CASSPYRDRAYEQYF	TGTGCCAGCAGCCCCTACCGGGACAGGGCCTACGAGCAGTACTTC
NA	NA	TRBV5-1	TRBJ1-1	CASSLAGRGDAFF	TGCGCCAGCAGCTTGGCGGGCAGGGGCGATGCTTTCTTT
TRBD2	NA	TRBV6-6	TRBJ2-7	CASSYRASGYEQYF	TGTGCCAGCAGTTACCGAGCTAGCGGCTACGAGCAGTACTTC
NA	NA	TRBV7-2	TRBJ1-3	CASSSGITVPGNTIYF	TGTGCCAGCAGCTCCGGAATTACCGTCCCTGGAAACACCATATATTTT
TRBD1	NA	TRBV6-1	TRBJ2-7	CATRTGVGGSYEQYF	TGTGCCACCCGGACAGGGGTAGGAGGGAGCTACGAGCAGTACTTC
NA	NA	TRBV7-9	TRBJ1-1	CASSLRANTEAFF	TGTGCCAGCAGCTTAAGGGCGAACACTGAAGCTTTCTTT
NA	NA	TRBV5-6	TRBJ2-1	CASSFSWRESSYNEQFF	TGTGCCAGCAGCTTTTCATGGCGGGAAAGCTCCTACAATGAGCAGTTCTTC
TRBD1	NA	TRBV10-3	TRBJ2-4	CAIRSGTGQNIQYF	TGTGCCATCAGGTCCGGGACAGGACAAAACATTCAGTACTTC
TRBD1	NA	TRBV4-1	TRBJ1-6	CASSQEDRENSPLHF	TGCGCCAGCAGCCAAGAAGACAGGGAGAATTCACCCCTCCACTTT
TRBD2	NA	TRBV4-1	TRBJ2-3	CASSYTSVEYTDTQYF	TGCGCCAGCAGCTATACTAGCGTTGAGTATACAGATACGCAGTATTTT
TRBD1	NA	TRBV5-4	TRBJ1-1	CASSGTTGGAGNTEAFF	TGTGCCAGCAGCGGAACTACAGGGGGCGCTGGGAACACTGAAGCTTTCTTT
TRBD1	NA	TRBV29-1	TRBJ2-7	CSVAQTGAAYEQYF	TGCAGCGTGGCCCAGACAGGGGCGGCCTACGAGCAGTACTTC
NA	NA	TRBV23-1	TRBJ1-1	CASRWDSTLTNTEAFF	TGCGCCAGCAGGTGGGACTCGACACTTACTAACACTGAAGCTTTCTTT
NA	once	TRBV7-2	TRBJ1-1	CASSFPPSEAFF	TGTGCCAGCAGCTTTCCACCATCTGAAGCTTTCTTT
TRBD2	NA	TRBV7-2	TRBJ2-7	CASRVGASGPYEQYF	TGTGCCAGCAGGGTCGGGGCTAGCGGGCCCTACGAGCAGTACTTC
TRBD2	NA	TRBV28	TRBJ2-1	CASSSPGLAVEQFF	TGTGCCAGCAGTTCACCGGGACTAGCTGTTGAGCAGTTCTTC
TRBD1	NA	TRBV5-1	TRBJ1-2	CASSPGTGSNYGYTF	TGCGCCAGCAGCCCAGGGACAGGGAGTAACTATGGCTACACCTTC
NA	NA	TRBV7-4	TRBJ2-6	CASSLAGTRRLANVLTF	TGTGCCAGCAGCTTAGCGGGCACACGGCGGTTAGCCAACGTCCTGACTTTC
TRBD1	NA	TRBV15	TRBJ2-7	CATSPLIGFRGLVYEQYF	TGTGCCACCAGCCCATTGATTGGGTTCAGGGGGCTCGTCTACGAGCAGTACTTC
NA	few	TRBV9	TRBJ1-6	CASSVEAGQSYNSPLHF	TGTGCCAGCAGCGTAGAAGCCGGACAGAGTTATAATTCACCCCTCCACTTT
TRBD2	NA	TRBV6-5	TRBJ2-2	CASSLAEGTGLFF	TGTGCCAGCAGTCTAGCGGAGGGAACGGGGCTGTTTTTT
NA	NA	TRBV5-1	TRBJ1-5	CASSLGPGDGSNQPQHF	TGCGCCAGCAGCTTGGGCCCTGGGGACGGGAGCAATCAGCCCCAGCATTTT
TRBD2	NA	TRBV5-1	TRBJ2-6	CASSLTPAGALISGANVLTF	TGCGCCAGCAGCTTGACGCCAGCGGGAGCGCTTATCTCTGGGGCCAACGTCCTGACTTTC
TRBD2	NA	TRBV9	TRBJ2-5	CASSPRIGLAGSVQETQYF	TGTGCCAGCAGCCCCCGAATTGGACTAGCGGGATCGGTTCAAGAGACCCAGTACTTC
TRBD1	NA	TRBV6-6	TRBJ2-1	CASSYSRDRGLYEQFF	TGTGCCAGCAGTTACTCCCGGGACAGGGGGTTATATGAGCAGTTCTTC
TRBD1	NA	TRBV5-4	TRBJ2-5	CASSRGQGQETQYF	TGTGCCAGCAGCCGTGGACAGGGCCAAGAGACCCAGTACTTC
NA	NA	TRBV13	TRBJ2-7	CASSSLGLVLEQYF	TGTGCCAGCAGCTCCTTAGGGTTGGTACTCGAGCAGTACTTC
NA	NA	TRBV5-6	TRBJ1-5	CASSLNLDQPQHF	TGTGCCAGCAGCCTCAATCTGGATCAGCCCCAGCATTTT
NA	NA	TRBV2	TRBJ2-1	CASVPYNEQFF	TGTGCCAGCGTGCCCTACAATGAGCAGTTCTTC
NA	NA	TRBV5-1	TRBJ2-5	CASSLVGQTVETQYF	TGCGCCAGCAGCTTGGTCGGGCAGACCGTAGAGACCCAGTACTTC
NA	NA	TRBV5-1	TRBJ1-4	CASSLPGVATNEKLFF	TGCGCCAGCAGCTTACCGGGGGTCGCAACTAATGAAAAACTGTTTTTT
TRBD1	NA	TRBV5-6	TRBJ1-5	CASSLTGGNQPQHF	TGTGCCAGCAGCTTAACAGGGGGCAATCAGCCCCAGCATTTT
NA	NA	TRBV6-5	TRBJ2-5	CASSYSLGETQYF	TGTGCCAGCAGTTACTCCTTGGGGGAGACCCAGTACTTC
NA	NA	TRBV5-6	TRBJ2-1	CASSQANREVSYNEQFF	TGTGCCAGCAGCCAAGCGAACAGGGAAGTCTCCTACAATGAGCAGTTCTTC
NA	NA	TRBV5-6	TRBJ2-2	CASSLYGETNTGELFF	TGTGCCAGCAGCTTGTATGGGGAAACTAACACCGGGGAGCTGTTTTTT
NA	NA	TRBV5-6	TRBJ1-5	CASSLLPNQPQHF	TGTGCCAGCAGCTTGCTCCCCAATCAGCCCCAGCATTTT
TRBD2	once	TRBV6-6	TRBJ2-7	CASSYSPAGDLYEQYF	TGTGCCAGCAGTTACTCCCCCGCGGGAGACTTATACGAGCAGTACTTC
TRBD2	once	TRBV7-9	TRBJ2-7	CASSVLPGLAGSYEQYF	TGTGCCAGCAGCGTACTCCCGGGACTAGCGGGCTCCTACGAGCAGTACTTC
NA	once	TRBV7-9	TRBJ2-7	CASTQGPHSGEQYF	TGTGCCAGCACCCAAGGGCCCCACTCGGGCGAGCAGTACTTC
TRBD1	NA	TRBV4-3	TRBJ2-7	CASSQSNRGTYEQYF	TGCGCCAGCAGCCAATCAAACAGGGGAACCTACGAGCAGTACTTC
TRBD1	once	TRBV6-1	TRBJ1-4	CASSSRDRGEKLFF	TGTGCCAGCAGTTCCCGGGACAGGGGCGAAAAACTGTTTTTT